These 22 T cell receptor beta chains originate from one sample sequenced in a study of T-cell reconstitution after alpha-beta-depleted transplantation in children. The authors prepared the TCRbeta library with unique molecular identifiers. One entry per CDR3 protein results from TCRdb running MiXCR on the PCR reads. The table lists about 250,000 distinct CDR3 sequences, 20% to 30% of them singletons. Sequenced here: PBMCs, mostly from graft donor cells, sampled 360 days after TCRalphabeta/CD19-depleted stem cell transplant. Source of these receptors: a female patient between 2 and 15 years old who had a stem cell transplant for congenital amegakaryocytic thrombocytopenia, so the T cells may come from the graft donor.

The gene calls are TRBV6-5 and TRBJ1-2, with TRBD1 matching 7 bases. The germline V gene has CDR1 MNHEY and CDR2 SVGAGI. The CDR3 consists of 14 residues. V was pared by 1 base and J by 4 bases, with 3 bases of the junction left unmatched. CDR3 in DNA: TGTGCCAGCAGTTACTTACAGGGGACCTATGGCTACACCTTC. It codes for CASSYLQGTYGYTF.

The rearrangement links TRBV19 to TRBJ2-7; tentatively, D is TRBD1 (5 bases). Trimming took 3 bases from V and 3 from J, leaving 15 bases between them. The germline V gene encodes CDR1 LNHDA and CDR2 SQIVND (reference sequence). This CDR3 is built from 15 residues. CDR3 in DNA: TGTGCCAGTAGTATTTGGTGGCAGGGTAACTACGAGCAGTACTTC. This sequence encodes CASSIWWQGNYEQYF. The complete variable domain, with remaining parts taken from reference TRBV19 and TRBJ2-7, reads DGGITQSPKYLFRKEGQNVTLSCEQNLNHDAMYWYRQDPGQGLRLIYYSQIVNDFQKGDIAEGYSVSREKKESFPLTVTSAQKNPTAFYLCASSIWWQGNYEQYFGPGTRLTVT.

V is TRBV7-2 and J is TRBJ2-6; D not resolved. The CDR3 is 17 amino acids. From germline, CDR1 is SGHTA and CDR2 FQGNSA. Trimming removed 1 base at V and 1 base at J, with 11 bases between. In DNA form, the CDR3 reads TGTGCCAGCAGCTTAGTTGGGGTTGGGTCTGGGGCCAACGTCCTGACTTTC. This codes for CASSLVGVGSGANVLTF. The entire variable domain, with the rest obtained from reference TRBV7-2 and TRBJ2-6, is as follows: GAGVSQSPSNKVTEKGKDVELRCDPISGHTALYWYRQSLGQGLEFLIYFQGNSAPDKSGLPSDRFSAERTGGSVSTLTIQRTQQEDSAVYLCASSLVGVGSGANVLTFGAGSRLTVL.

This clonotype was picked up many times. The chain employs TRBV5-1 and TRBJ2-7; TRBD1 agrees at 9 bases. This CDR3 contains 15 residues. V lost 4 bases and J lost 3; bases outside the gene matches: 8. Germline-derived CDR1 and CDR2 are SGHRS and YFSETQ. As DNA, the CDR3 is TGCGCCAGCAGCCTGGGACAGGGCTTTGACTACGAGCAGTACTTC. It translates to CASSLGQGFDYEQYF.

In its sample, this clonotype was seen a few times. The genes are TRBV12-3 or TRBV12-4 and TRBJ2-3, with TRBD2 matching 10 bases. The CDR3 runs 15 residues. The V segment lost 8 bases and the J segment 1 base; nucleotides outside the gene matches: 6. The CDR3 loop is CASGKRGGGTDTQYF. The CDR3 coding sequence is TGTGCCAGCGGAAAGCGGGGGGGCGGCACAGATACGCAGTATTTT.

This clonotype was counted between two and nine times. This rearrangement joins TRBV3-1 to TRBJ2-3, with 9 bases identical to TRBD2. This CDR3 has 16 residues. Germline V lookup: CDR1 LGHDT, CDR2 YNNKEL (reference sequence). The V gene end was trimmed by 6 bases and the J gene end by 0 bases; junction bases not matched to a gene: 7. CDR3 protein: CASRPGLASSTDTQYF. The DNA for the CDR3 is TGTGCCAGCAGACCCGGACTAGCGTCTAGCACAGATACGCAGTATTTT.

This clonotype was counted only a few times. DNA of the CDR3: TGTGCCAGCAGTGCACCGGGACTAGCGGGAGTCGAGCAGTACTTC. Protein: CASSAPGLAGVEQYF. J is TRBJ2-7 and V is TRBV2; 14 bases are a match to TRBD2. The CDR3 loop spans 15 amino acids. The V and J ends lost 4 bases and 6 bases, in that order; junction bases with no gene match: 5. Germline V gene data show CDR1 as SNHLY and CDR2 as FYNNEI. The complete variable domain, with remaining parts taken from reference TRBV2 and TRBJ2-7, reads EPEVTQTPSHQVTQMGQEVILRCVPISNHLYFYWYRQILGQKVEFLVSFYNNEISEKSEIFDDQFSVERPDGSNFTLKIRSTKLEDSAMYFCASSAPGLAGVEQYFGPGTRLTVT.

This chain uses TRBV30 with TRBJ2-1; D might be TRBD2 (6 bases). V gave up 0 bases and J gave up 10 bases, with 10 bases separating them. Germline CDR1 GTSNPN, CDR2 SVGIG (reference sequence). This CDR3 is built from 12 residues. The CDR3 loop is CAWSVTRGEQFF. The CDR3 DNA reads TGTGCCTGGAGTGTTACCCGGGGGGAGCAGTTCTTC.

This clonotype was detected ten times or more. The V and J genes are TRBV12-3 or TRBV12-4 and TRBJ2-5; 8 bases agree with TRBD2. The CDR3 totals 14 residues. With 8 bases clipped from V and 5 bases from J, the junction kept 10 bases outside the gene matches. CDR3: CASEVAGLSETQYF. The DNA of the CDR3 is TGTGCCAGCGAAGTAGCGGGACTTTCTGAGACCCAGTACTTC.

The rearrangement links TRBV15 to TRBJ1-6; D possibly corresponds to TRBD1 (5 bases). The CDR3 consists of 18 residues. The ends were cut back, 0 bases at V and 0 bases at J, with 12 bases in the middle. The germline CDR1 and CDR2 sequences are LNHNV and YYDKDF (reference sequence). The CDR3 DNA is TGTGCCACCAGCAGAGATCGGGGCCCCAGCTCCTATAATTCACCCCTCCACTTT. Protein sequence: CATSRDRGPSSYNSPLHF. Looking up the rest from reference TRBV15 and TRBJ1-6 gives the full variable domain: DAMVIQNPRYQVTQFGKPVTLSCSQTLNHNVMYWYQQKSSQAPKLLFHYYDKDFNNEADTPDNFQSRRPNTSFCFLDIRSPGLGDTAMYLCATSRDRGPSSYNSPLHFGNGTRLTVT.

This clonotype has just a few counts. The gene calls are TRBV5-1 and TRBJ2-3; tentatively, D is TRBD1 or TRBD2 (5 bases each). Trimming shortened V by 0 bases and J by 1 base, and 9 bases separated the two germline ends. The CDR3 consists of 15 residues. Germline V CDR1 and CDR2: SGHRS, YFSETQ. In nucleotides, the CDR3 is TGCGCCAGCAGCTTGGCCGGGGCCGGCACAGATACGCAGTATTTT. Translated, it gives CASSLAGAGTDTQYF.

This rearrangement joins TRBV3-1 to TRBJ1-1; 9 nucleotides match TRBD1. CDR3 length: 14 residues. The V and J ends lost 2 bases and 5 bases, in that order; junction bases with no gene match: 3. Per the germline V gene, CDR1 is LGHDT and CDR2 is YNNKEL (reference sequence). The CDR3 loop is CASSQLTGGTEAFF. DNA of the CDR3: TGTGCCAGCAGCCAACTGACAGGGGGTACTGAAGCTTTCTTT.

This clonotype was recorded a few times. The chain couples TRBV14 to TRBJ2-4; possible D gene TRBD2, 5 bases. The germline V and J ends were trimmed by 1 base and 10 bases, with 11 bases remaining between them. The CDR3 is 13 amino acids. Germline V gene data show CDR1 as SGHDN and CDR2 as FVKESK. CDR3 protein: CASSQAGDLIQYF. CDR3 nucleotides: TGTGCCAGCAGCCAAGCCGGGGATTTGATTCAGTACTTC. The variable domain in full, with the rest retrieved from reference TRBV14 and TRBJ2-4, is EAGVTQFPSHSVIEKGQTVTLRCDPISGHDNLYWYRRVMGKEIKFLLHFVKESKQDESGMPNNRFLAERTGGTYSTLKVQPAELEDSGVYFCASSQAGDLIQYFGAGTRLSVL.

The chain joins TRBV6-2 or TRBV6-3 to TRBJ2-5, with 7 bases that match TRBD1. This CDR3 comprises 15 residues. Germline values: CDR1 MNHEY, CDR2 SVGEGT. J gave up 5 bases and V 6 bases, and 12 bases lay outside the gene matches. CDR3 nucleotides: TGTGCCAGCAGCTCGGCAGACAGGGCTGGCGAGACCCAGTACTTC. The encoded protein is CASSSADRAGETQYF.

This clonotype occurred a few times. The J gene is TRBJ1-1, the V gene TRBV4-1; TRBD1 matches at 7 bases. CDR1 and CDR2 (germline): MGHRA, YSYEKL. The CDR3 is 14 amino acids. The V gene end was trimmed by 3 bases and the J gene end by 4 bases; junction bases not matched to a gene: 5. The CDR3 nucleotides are TGCGCCAGCAGCCAGATGGGACAGCGCACTGAAGCTTTCTTT. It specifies CASSQMGQRTEAFF.

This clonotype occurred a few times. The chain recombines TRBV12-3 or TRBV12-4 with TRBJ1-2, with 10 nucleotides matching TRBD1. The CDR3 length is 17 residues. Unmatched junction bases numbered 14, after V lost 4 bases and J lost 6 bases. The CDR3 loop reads CASSSGRDRGRFDGYTF. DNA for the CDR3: TGTGCCAGCAGTTCGGGGAGAGACAGGGGGCGATTTGATGGCTACACCTTC.

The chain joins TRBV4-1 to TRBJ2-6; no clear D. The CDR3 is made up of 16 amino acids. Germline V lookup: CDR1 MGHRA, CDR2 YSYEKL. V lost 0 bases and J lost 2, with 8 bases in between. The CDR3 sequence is CASSQDGRPGANVLTF. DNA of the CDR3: TGCGCCAGCAGCCAAGACGGAAGGCCTGGGGCCAACGTCCTGACTTTC.

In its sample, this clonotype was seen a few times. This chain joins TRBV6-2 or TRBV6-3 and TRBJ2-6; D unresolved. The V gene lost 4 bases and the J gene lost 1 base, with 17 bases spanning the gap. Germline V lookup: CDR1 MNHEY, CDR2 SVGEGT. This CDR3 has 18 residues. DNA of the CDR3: TGTGCCAGCAGTTCAGGCCGTCACCAAGGTTCTGGGGCCAACGTCCTGACTTTC. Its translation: CASSSGRHQGSGANVLTF.

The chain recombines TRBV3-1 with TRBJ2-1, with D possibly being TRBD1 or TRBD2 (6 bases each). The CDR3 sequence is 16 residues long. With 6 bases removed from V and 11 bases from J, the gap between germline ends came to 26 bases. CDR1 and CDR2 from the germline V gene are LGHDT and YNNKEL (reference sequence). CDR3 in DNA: TGTGCCAGCAGGGGGATCAATCGGGAAGGGGGGCGAAAGCAGTTCTTC. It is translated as CASRGINREGGRKQFF.

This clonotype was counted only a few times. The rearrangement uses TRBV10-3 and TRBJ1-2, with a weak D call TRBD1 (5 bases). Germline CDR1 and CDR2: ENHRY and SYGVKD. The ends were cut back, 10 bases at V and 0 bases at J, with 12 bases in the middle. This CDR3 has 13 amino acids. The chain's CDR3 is CATYRPPNYGYTF. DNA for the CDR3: TGTGCCACCTACAGGCCCCCTAACTATGGCTACACCTTC.

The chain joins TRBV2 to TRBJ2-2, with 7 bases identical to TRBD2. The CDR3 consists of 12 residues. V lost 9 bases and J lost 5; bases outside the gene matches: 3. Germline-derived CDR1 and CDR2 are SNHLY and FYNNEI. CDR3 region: CARGGVTGELFF. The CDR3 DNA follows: TGTGCCAGGGGAGGGGTAACCGGGGAGCTGTTTTTT.

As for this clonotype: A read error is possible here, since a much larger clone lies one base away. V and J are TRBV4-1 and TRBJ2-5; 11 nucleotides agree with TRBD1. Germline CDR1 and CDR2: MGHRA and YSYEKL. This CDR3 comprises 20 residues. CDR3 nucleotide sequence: TGCGCCAGCAGTCGCTACTACCCGGGACAGGGGGTGACCCTCCAAGATACCCAGTACTTC. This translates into CASSRYYPGQGVTLQDTQYF.